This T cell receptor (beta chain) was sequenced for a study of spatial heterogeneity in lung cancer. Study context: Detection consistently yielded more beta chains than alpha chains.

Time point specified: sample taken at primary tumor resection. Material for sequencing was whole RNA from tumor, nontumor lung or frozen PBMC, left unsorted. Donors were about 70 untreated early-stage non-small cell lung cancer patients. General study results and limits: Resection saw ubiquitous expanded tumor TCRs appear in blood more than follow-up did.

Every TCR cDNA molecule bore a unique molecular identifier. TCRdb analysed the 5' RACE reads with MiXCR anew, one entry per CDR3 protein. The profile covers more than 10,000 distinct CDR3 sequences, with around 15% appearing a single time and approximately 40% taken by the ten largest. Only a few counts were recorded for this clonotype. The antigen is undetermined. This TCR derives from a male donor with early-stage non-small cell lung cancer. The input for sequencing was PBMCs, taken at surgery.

The chain's CDR3 is CSASAPGLGSYEQYF. The CDR3 region has the DNA TGCAGTGCTAGTGCGCCGGGATTGGGTTCCTACGAGCAGTACTTC. J is TRBJ2-7 and V is TRBV20-1; a possible D gene is TRBD2 (5 bases). The length of the CDR3 is 15 residues. V dropped 3 bases and J dropped 1 base, with 16 bases sitting between them. Germline V gene sequence: CDR1 DFQATT, CDR2 SNEGSKA (reference sequence).